Listed below are T cell receptor beta chains from one sample, sequenced in a study of T cells in Graves' hyperthyroidism and ophthalmopathy. Each CDR3 protein is one row after TCRdb ran MiXCR on the multiplex PCR reads. The sample lists 300,000 to 450,000 distinct CDR3 sequences; 15% were seen once. The sequenced sample consisted of blood. The receptors come from a woman aged 25 to 39 with Graves' hyperthyroidism. Each CDR3 is given with its conserved first and last residue. Each record gives: CDR3 protein, CDR3 DNA, V gene, J gene, D gene, clone size. The D gene is left open where the match is weak. Some rows mark clone size as missing; the rest say once, few, many or name a class of expanded clone.

CASGEGRYGYTF	TGTGCCAGCGGGGAGGGCCGCTATGGCTACACCTTC	TRBV6-1	TRBJ1-2	-	few
CASGAGRSYEQYF	TGTGCCAGTGGTGCAGGAAGGTCCTACGAGCAGTACTTC	TRBV19	TRBJ2-7	-	-
CASSATLSGHEQYF	TGTGCCAGCAGCGCCACACTTAGCGGCCACGAGCAGTACTTC	TRBV2	TRBJ2-7	-	many
CASKGGGQSSYNEQFF	TGCGCCAGCAAAGGTGGCGGGCAGAGCTCCTACAATGAGCAGTTCTTC	TRBV4-1	TRBJ2-1	-	-
CASSHPTGGSTDTQYF	TGTGCCAGCAGCCACCCGACAGGGGGCAGCACAGATACGCAGTATTTT	TRBV3-1	TRBJ2-3	TRBD1	few
CASRTPGYNEQFF	TGTGCCAGCAGAACCCCGGGATACAATGAGCAGTTCTTC	TRBV12-3/TRBV12-4	TRBJ2-1	-	many
CSARDREDSSYEQYF	TGCAGTGCTCGCGACAGGGAGGACTCCTCCTACGAGCAGTACTTC	TRBV20-1	TRBJ2-7	-	many
CASSLRLQGDYEQYF	TGTGCCAGCAGTTTGCGTCTCCAGGGTGACTACGAGCAGTACTTC	TRBV28	TRBJ2-7	-	-
CASSVDSGVGQGIYEQYF	TGTGCCAGCAGCGTAGACTCAGGGGTCGGACAGGGAATCTACGAGCAGTACTTC	TRBV9	TRBJ2-7	TRBD1	many
CSAKTTSGQALYSGRVGETQYF	TGCAGTGCTAAGACAACCTCAGGACAGGCTCTATATAGCGGGAGGGTAGGGGAGACCCAGTACTTC	TRBV20-1	TRBJ2-5	TRBD2	few
CASYTSPGSSYEQYF	TGCGCCAGCTATACATCCCCGGGGAGCTCCTACGAGCAGTACTTC	TRBV5-1	TRBJ2-7	-	many
CSARDWSRARTDTQYF	TGCAGTGCTAGAGATTGGTCTAGGGCCCGCACAGATACGCAGTATTTT	TRBV20-1	TRBJ2-3	-	many
CASSQTGRSSGNTIYF	TGTGCCAGCAGTCAGACAGGCCGGTCCTCTGGAAACACCATATATTTT	TRBV12-3/TRBV12-4	TRBJ1-3	-	many
CASSVALAGRTDTQYF	TGTGCCAGCAGCGTGGCACTAGCGGGACGCACAGATACGCAGTATTTT	TRBV9	TRBJ2-3	TRBD2	-
CASSPRGGGSFYEQYF	TGTGCCAGCAGCCCCCGGGGTGGCGGGAGTTTCTACGAGCAGTACTTC	TRBV5-5	TRBJ2-7	TRBD2	few
CASSGQGGANYGYTF	TGTGCCAGCAGCGGTCAGGGGGGTGCTAACTATGGCTACACCTTC	TRBV9	TRBJ1-2	TRBD1	once
CASSLVYRAASGANVLTF	TGTGCCAGCAGCTTAGTCTACAGGGCCGCCTCTGGGGCCAACGTCCTGACTTTC	TRBV12-3/TRBV12-4	TRBJ2-6	-	-
CASRMTSGSSYEQFF	TGTGCCAGTAGAATGACTAGCGGGAGCTCATATGAGCAGTTCTTC	TRBV19	TRBJ2-1	TRBD2	-
CSAKPTPWGYTF	TGCAGCGCCAAGCCTACCCCGTGGGGCTACACCTTC	TRBV29-1	TRBJ1-2	-	few
CASSSPGTNHGETQYF	TGTGCCAGCAGCTCACCCGGGACTAACCACGGGGAGACCCAGTACTTC	TRBV5-8	TRBJ2-5	TRBD2	few
CASSQPGEGADEKLFF	TGTGCCAGCAGCCAACCAGGGGAGGGGGCGGATGAAAAACTGTTTTTT	TRBV3-1	TRBJ1-4	TRBD1	many
CAWSAGHSGYTF	TGTGCCTGGAGTGCCGGACACTCCGGCTACACCTTC	TRBV30	TRBJ1-2	-	many
CASSLLARTVYNEQFF	TGTGCCAGCAGCTTATTGGCTAGGACGGTCTACAATGAGCAGTTCTTC	TRBV11-2	TRBJ2-1	-	-
CSARLGARLNNEQFF	TGCAGTGCTAGATTGGGGGCCCGTTTAAACAATGAGCAGTTCTTC	TRBV20-1	TRBJ2-1	-	-
CASSSTEIGRNEQFF	TGTGCCAGCAGCTCCACGGAGATAGGGCGGAATGAGCAGTTCTTC	TRBV5-6	TRBJ2-1	-	few
CASRAGRTNYGYTF	TGTGCCAGCAGGGCAGGGAGGACTAACTATGGCTACACCTTC	TRBV6-1	TRBJ1-2	-	-
CAGGEAAQETQYF	TGTGCCGGAGGGGAGGCGGCCCAAGAGACCCAGTACTTC	TRBV30	TRBJ2-5	-	many
CASSSKGTVPYNEQFF	TGTGCCAGCAGCTCGAAAGGGACAGTTCCCTACAATGAGCAGTTCTTC	TRBV5-6	TRBJ2-1	TRBD1	-
CASSVESLADLTGELFF	TGTGCCAGCAGCGTAGAAAGTCTAGCGGACCTCACCGGGGAGCTGTTTTTT	TRBV9	TRBJ2-2	TRBD2	-
CASSDPGKNEKLFF	TGCGCCAGCAGCGACCCCGGGAAGAATGAAAAACTGTTTTTT	TRBV10-1	TRBJ1-4	-	few
CASSEARETQYF	TGTGCCAGCAGTGAAGCGCGGGAGACCCAGTACTTC	TRBV2	TRBJ2-5	-	many
CASSPSGGDYEQYF	TGTGCCAGCAGCCCCTCGGGAGGAGACTACGAGCAGTACTTC	TRBV7-9	TRBJ2-7	TRBD2	-
CASRALGPNGYTF	TGTGCCAGCAGGGCCCTGGGTCCGAATGGCTACACCTTC	TRBV2	TRBJ1-2	-	-
CASSYSSRKASSYNEQFF	TGTGCCAGCAGTTACTCTAGCCGAAAAGCCAGCTCCTACAATGAGCAGTTCTTC	TRBV6-5	TRBJ2-1	-	-
CASSGTSVGYEQYF	TGCGCCAGCAGCGGGACTAGCGTTGGCTACGAGCAGTACTTC	TRBV5-1	TRBJ2-7	TRBD2	-
CAIRKAGTEAFF	TGTGCCATCCGGAAAGCGGGTACTGAAGCTTTCTTT	TRBV28	TRBJ1-1	-	many
CASSLAQGEYTEAFF	TGCGCCAGCAGCTTGGCACAGGGGGAATACACTGAAGCTTTCTTT	TRBV5-1	TRBJ1-1	TRBD1	few
CASSFRDPRRGYTF	TGTGCCAGCAGTTTCAGGGATCCTCGCCGTGGCTACACCTTC	TRBV12-3/TRBV12-4	TRBJ1-2	-	-
CASSDRLAGEETQYF	TGTGCCAGCAGCGACCGACTAGCGGGAGAAGAGACCCAGTACTTC	TRBV9	TRBJ2-5	TRBD2	-
CSALLLDTQYF	TGCAGTGCTCTACTGCTCGATACGCAGTATTTT	TRBV20-1	TRBJ2-3	-	many
CASSAGTGRQPQHF	TGTGCCAGCAGTGCAGGGACGGGCCGGCAGCCCCAGCATTTT	TRBV28	TRBJ1-5	-	many
CASSLGTSGIFSPRVSDTQYF	TGTGCCAGCAGCTTAGGGACTAGCGGGATATTTAGCCCGAGGGTCTCAGATACGCAGTATTTT	TRBV7-9	TRBJ2-3	TRBD2	-
CASSSLTSGPKDNEQFF	TGTGCCAGCAGCTCACTAACTAGCGGGCCGAAAGACAATGAGCAGTTCTTC	TRBV7-9	TRBJ2-1	TRBD2	many
CASSLGPSGSSYNEQFF	TGTGCCAGCAGCCTGGGGCCTAGCGGGAGTTCCTACAATGAGCAGTTCTTC	TRBV2	TRBJ2-1	TRBD2	-
CASSQAPYQADTQYF	TGTGCCAGCAGCCAAGCACCCTACCAGGCAGATACGCAGTATTTT	TRBV3-1	TRBJ2-3	-	-
CASSLGPVMNTEAFF	TGTGCCAGCAGCTTGGGGCCAGTCATGAACACTGAAGCTTTCTTT	TRBV7-2	TRBJ1-1	-	many
CASSFQALSTDTQYF	TGCGCCAGCAGCTTTCAGGCCCTTAGCACAGATACGCAGTATTTT	TRBV5-1	TRBJ2-3	-	-
CASSVRQGTGELFF	TGTGCCAGCAGCGTAAGACAGGGTACCGGGGAGCTGTTTTTT	TRBV7-2	TRBJ2-2	TRBD1	many
CASRTEQGTYEQYF	TGTGCCAGCAGGACCGAACAGGGTACCTACGAGCAGTACTTC	TRBV6-1	TRBJ2-7	-	few
CASSGSGANTEAFF	TGTGCCAGTTCAGGGTCGGGGGCCAACACTGAAGCTTTCTTT	TRBV28	TRBJ1-1	-	many
CASSLRGWGTGELFF	TGTGCCAGCAGTTTAAGGGGATGGGGCACCGGGGAGCTGTTTTTT	TRBV28	TRBJ2-2	-	many